The clone carrying this T cell receptor beta chain showed up just once. This entry comes from a study of shared T cell receptors in the human thymus. The V end lost 5 bases, the J end lost 1 base, and 12 bases lay between the germline ends. The CDR3 is 15 residues long. CDR1 is SGHNT and CDR2 is YYREEE in the germline V gene (reference sequence). Assay used: immunoSEQ multiplex PCR; TCRdb lists only in-frame clones, some missing. The data show hundreds of thousands of clones, 85% to 95% seen once. This clonotype originated in a human donor. The chain combines TRBV5-4 with TRBJ2-2; maybe TRBD2 (6 bases). Source material: thymocytes. CDR3 in amino acids: CASSLGRENTGELFF. CDR3 bases: TGTGCCAGCAGTCTGGGGCGGGAGAACACCGGGGAGCTGTTTTTT. Combining the CDR3 with reference TRBV5-4 and TRBJ2-2 gives the whole variable domain ETGVTQSPTHLIKTRGQQVTLRCSSQSGHNTVSWYQQALGQGPQFIFQYYREEENGRGNFPPRFSGLQFPNYSSELNVNALELDDSALYLCASSLGRENTGELFFGEGSRLTVL.